One sample yielded the 4 T cell receptor beta chains listed below, sequenced in a study of cytomegalovirus exposure and HLA in healthy donors (dated by TCRdb to the late 2010s). Libraries were made using the immunoSEQ multiplex PCR assay. TCRdb provides this immuneACCESS table in a form limited to in-frame rearrangements. Some clones are lacking; in checked studies, under half of them reflect an unresolved V gene, and why the rest are absent is not known. This sample has some 270,000 clones in its table, and 86% of those were observed once. Together, the top ten hold about 1% of the sample. The specimen was PBMCs. These receptors were taken from a woman aged 18-29 years in good health and CMV-seronegative.

V gene TRBV5-1 combines with J gene TRBJ2-7, with 7 positions matching TRBD1. Trimming cost V 0 bases and J 4 bases; bases outside gene matches: 16. The CDR3 is 18 residues long. The V gene's germline CDR1 is SGHRS and CDR2 YFSETQ. CDR3 in DNA: TGCGCCAGCAGCTTGGACAAAGGGGGCAACATCGGTCGATACGAGCAGTACTTC. Translating gives CASSLDKGGNIGRYEQYF.

This chain uses TRBV7-8 with TRBJ1-2; the match to TRBD1 covers 9 bases. This CDR3 comprises 16 residues. V lost 5 bases and J lost 2; bases outside the gene matches: 9. Germline CDR1 SGHVS, CDR2 FQNEAQ. Here the CDR3 reads CASSRPGQGQNYGYTF. In nucleotides, the CDR3 is TGTGCCAGCAGCCGACCAGGACAGGGGCAAAACTATGGCTACACCTTC. Together with reference TRBV7-8 and TRBJ1-2, the CDR3 gives the full variable domain: GAGVSQSPRYKVAKRGQDVALRCDPISGHVSLFWYQQALGQGPEFLTYFQNEAQLDKSGLPSDRFFAERPEGSVSTLKIQRTQQEDSAVYLCASSRPGQGQNYGYTFGSGTRLTVV.

This clone appeared once. V is TRBV5-1 and J is TRBJ2-7, with 14 positions matching TRBD2. Trimming took 0 bases from V and 2 from J; bases not matched to a gene: 7. The CDR3 spans 18 residues. CDR1 SGHRS and CDR2 YFSETQ come from the germline V gene. CDR3 loop: CASSLGLAGGHLPYEQYF. The CDR3 DNA sequence: TGCGCCAGCAGCTTGGGACTAGCGGGAGGGCACCTTCCCTACGAGCAGTACTTC. Drawing the rest from reference TRBV5-1 and TRBJ2-7, the complete variable domain is KAGVTQTPRYLIKTRGQQVTLSCSPISGHRSVSWYQQTPGQGLQFLFEYFSETQRNKGNFPGRFSGRQFSNSRSEMNVSTLELGDSALYLCASSLGLAGGHLPYEQYFGPGTRLTVT.

This clone was observed a few times. V gene TRBV7-9 combines with J gene TRBJ2-7, with TRBD1 identical over 7 bases. CDR1 and CDR2 (germline): SEHNR, FQNEAQ (reference sequence). This CDR3 is 14 amino acids long. Trimming took 1 base from V and 2 from J; bases not matched to a gene: 2. This CDR3 reads CASSLGGQTYEQYF. The CDR3 coding sequence is TGTGCCAGCAGCTTAGGGGGACAGACCTACGAGCAGTACTTC.